This T cell receptor beta chain was profiled in a study of T-cell memory formation after mild COVID-19. Study at large: Across donors, TCR clusters were largely donor specific. Study-wide results and caveats: Memory cells collected pre-infection included some clones that later responded, suggesting cross-reactive memory joined.

TCRdb passed the 5' RACE reads through MiXCR, listing each CDR3 protein once. The sample holds 470,000 or so distinct CDR3 sequences, 18% seen once. There are a few counts of this clonotype. Its antigen is unknown. Per the germline V gene, CDR1 is KGHSH and CDR2 is LQKENI. This CDR3 has 13 residues. V was shortened by 6 bases and J by 6 bases, with 14 bases between the two germline ends. This rearrangement joins TRBV18 to TRBJ1-1; D might be TRBD1 (5 bases). Sequencing input: PBMCs or a T cell subset sorted from them (not recorded which). This receptor was obtained from an adult woman who had mild COVID-19 (a few samples of this study predate the infection). Cell type and time point are not known. The CDR3 loop reads CASSGTRESEAFF. The CDR3 DNA reads TGTGCCAGCTCCGGGACCCGGGAGTCTGAAGCTTTCTTT.